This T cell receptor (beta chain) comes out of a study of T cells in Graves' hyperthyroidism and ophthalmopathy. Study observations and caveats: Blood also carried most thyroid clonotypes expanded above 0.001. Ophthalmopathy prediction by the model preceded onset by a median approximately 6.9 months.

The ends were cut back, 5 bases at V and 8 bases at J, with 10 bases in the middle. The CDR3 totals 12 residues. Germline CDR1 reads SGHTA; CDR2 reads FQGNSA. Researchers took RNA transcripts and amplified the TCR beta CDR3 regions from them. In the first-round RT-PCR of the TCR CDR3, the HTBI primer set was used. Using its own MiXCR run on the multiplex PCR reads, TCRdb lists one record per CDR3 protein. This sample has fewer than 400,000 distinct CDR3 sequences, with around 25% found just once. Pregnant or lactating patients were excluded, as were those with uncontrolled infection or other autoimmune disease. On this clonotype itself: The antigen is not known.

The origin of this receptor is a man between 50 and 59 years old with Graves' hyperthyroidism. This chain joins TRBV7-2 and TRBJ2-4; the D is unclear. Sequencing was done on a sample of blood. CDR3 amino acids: CASSPHGDIQYF. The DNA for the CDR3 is TGTGCCAGCAGCCCACATGGGGACATTCAGTACTTC.